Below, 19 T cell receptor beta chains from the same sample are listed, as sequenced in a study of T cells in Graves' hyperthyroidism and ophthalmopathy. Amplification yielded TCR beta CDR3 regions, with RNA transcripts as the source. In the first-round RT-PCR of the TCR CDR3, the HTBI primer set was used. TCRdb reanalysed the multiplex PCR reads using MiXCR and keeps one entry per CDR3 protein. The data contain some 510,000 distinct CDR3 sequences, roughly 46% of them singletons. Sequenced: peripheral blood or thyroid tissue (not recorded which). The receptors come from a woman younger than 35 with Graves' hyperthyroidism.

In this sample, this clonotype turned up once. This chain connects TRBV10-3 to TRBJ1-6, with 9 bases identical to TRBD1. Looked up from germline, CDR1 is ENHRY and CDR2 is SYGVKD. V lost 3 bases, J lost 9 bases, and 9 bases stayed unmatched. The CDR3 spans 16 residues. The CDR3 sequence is CAISDYSGTGTSPLHF. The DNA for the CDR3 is TGTGCCATCAGTGACTATAGCGGGACAGGGACTTCACCCCTCCACTTT.

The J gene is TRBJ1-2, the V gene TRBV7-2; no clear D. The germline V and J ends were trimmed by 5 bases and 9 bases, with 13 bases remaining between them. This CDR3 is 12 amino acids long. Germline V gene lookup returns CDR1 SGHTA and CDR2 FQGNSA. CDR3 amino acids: CASSPTSGSYTF. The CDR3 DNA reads TGTGCCAGCAGCCCAACTAGCGGGAGCTACACCTTC. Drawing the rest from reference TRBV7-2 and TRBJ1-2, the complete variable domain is GAGVSQSPSNKVTEKGKDVELRCDPISGHTALYWYRQSLGQGLEFLIYFQGNSAPDKSGLPSDRFSAERTGGSVSTLTIQRTQQEDSAVYLCASSPTSGSYTFGSGTRLTVV.

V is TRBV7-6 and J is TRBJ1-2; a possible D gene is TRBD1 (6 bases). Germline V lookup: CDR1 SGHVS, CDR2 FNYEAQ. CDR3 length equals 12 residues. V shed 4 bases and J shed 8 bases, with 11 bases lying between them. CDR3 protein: CASSSGVLGYTF. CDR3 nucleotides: TGTGCCAGCAGCTCAGGGGTCCTGGGCTACACCTTC.

The chain's CDR3 is CASPRVGANVLTF. In DNA, the CDR3 is TGTGCCAGCCCCAGGGTTGGGGCCAACGTCCTGACTTTC. This chain joins TRBV7-2 and TRBJ2-6; the D gene is possibly TRBD1 (5 bases). The CDR3 is 13 amino acids. The germline CDR1 and CDR2 sequences are SGHTA and FQGNSA. V was trimmed by 8 bases and J by 3 bases, leaving 8 bases between them.

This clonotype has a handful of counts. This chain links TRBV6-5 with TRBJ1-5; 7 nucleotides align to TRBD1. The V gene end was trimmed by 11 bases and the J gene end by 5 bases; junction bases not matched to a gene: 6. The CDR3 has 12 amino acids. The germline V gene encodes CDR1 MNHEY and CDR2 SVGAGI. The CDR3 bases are TGTGCCGCAAGGGACAGCTATCAGCCCCAGCATTTT. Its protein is CAARDSYQPQHF.

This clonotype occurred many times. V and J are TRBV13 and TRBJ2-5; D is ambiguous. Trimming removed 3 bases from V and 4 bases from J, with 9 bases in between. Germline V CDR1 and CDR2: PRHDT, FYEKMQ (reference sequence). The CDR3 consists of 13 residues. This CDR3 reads CASSLGMRETQYF. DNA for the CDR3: TGTGCCAGCAGCTTGGGGATGAGAGAGACCCAGTACTTC.

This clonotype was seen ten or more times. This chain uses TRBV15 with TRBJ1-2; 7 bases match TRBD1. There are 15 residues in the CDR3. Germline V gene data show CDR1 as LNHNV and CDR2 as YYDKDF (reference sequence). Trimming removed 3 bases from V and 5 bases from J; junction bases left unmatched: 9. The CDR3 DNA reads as TGTGCCACCAGCAGTGAGGGACAGCCTAGGTATGGCTACACCTTC. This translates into CATSSEGQPRYGYTF. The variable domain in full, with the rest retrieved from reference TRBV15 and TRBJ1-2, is DAMVIQNPRYQVTQFGKPVTLSCSQTLNHNVMYWYQQKSSQAPKLLFHYYDKDFNNEADTPDNFQSRRPNTSFCFLDIRSPGLGDTAMYLCATSSEGQPRYGYTFGSGTRLTVV.

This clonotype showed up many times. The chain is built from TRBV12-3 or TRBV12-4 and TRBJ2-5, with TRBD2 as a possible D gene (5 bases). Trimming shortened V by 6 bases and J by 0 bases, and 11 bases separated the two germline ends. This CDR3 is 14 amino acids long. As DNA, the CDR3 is TGTGCCAGCAGCTTATCGGGGAACCAAGAGACCCAGTACTTC. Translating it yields CASSLSGNQETQYF.

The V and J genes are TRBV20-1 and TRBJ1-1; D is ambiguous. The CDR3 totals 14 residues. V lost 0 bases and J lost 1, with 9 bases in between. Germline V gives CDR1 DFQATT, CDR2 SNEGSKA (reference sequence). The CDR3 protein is CSAREIGQNTEAFF. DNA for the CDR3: TGCAGTGCTAGAGAAATAGGGCAGAACACTGAAGCTTTCTTT.

Here the CDR3 DNA reads TGTGCCAGCAGTTACTCGGAGGGGCCGACCCAGTACTTC. As protein: CASSYSEGPTQYF. The J gene is TRBJ2-5, the V gene TRBV6-5, with TRBD2 as a possible D gene (6 bases). Trimming removed 0 bases from V and 7 bases from J, with 9 bases in between. Germline CDR1 reads MNHEY; CDR2 reads SVGAGI. This CDR3 comprises 13 residues.

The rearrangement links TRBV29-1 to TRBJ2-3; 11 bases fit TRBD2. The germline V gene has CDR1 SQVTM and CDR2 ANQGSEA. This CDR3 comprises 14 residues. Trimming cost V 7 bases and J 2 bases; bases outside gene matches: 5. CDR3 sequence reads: CSGRLAGLTDTQYF. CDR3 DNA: TGCAGCGGTAGACTAGCGGGGCTCACAGATACGCAGTATTTT.

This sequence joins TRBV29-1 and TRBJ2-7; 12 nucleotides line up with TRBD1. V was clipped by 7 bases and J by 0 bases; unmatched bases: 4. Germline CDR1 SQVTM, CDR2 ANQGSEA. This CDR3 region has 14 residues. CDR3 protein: CSALGQGASYEQYF. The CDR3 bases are TGCAGCGCACTGGGACAGGGGGCCTCCTACGAGCAGTACTTC.

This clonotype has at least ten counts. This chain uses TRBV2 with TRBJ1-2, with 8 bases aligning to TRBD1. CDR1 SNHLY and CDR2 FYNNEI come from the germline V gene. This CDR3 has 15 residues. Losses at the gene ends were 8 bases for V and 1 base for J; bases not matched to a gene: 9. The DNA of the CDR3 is TGTGCCAGCCCAGGGGGCTCGCGGCTTAACTATGGCTACACCTTC. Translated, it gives CASPGGSRLNYGYTF.

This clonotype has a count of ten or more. CDR3 DNA: TGTGCCATAGCCGGGACAGGGACCTATGGCTACACCTTC. This encodes CAIAGTGTYGYTF. This chain uses TRBV10-3 with TRBJ1-2; 9 nucleotides match TRBD1. V shed 9 bases and J 4 bases; nucleotides not matched to a gene: 6. Germline V lookup: CDR1 ENHRY, CDR2 SYGVKD. This CDR3 spans 13 amino acids.

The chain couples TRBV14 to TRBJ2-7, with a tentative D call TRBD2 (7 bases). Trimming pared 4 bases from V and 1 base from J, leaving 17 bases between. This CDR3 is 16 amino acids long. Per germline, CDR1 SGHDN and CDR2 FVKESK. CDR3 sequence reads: CASSPSRGGGSYEQYF. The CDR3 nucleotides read TGTGCCAGCAGCCCATCTAGAGGGGGAGGGTCCTACGAGCAGTACTTC.

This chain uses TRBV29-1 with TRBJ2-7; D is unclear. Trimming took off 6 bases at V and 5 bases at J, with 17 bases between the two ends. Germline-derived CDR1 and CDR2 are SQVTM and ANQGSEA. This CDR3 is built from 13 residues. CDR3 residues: CSVQLTGRNEQYF. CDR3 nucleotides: TGCAGCGTCCAACTAACGGGTAGGAACGAGCAGTACTTC.

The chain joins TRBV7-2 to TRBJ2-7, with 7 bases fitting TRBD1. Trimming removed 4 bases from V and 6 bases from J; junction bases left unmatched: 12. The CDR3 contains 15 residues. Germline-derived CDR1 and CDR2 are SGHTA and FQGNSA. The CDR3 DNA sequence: TGTGCCAGCAGCTCGAACCCCGAGACAGGGTTCGAGCAGTACTTC. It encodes CASSSNPETGFEQYF.

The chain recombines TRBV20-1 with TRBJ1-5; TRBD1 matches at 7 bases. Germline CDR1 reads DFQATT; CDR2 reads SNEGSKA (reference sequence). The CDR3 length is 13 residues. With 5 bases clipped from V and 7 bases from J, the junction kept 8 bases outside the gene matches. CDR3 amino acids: CSAAGQARQPQHF. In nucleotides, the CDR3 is TGCAGTGCTGCCGGACAGGCCCGACAGCCCCAGCATTTT.

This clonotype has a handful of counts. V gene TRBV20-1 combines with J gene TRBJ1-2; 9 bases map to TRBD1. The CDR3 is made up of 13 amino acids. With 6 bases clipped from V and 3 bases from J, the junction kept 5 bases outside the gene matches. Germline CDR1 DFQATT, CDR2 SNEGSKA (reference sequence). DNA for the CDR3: TGCAGTGCCTGGGACAGGGCGGACTATGGCTACACCTTC. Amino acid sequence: CSAWDRADYGYTF.